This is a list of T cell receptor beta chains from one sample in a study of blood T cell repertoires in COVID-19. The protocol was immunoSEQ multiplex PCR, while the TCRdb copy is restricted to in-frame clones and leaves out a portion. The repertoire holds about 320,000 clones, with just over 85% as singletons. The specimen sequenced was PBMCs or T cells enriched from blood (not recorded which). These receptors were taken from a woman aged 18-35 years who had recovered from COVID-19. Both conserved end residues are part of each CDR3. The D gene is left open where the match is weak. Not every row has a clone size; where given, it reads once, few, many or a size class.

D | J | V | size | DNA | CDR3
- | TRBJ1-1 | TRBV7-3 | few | TGTGCCAGCAGCCCGAGTCCAGCGTACACTGAAGCTTTCTTT | CASSPSPAYTEAFF
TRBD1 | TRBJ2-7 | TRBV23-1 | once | TGCGCCAGCAGTCGGGGGGGACAGGGGTGGTACGAGCAGTACTTC | CASSRGGQGWYEQYF
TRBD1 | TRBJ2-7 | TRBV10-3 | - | TGTGCCATCAGTGTACCGGGACAGGGGCTACTCGAGCAGTACTTC | CAISVPGQGLLEQYF
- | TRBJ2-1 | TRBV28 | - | TGTGCCAGCAGTTTAAGACTAGCCTACAATGAGCAGTTCTTC | CASSLRLAYNEQFF
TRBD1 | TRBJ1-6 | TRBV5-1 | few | TGCGCCAGCAGCTTGGGGGACAGGGATTATGGTTCACCCCTCCACTTT | CASSLGDRDYGSPLHF
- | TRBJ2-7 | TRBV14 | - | TGTGCCAGCAGCCAAGATGAGGCACTCCCATACGAGCAGTACTTC | CASSQDEALPYEQYF
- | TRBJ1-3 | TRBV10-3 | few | TGTGCCATCAGTGAGGTCCGCGGCTCTGGAAACACCATATATTTT | CAISEVRGSGNTIYF
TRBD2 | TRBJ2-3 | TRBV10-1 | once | TGCGCCAGCAGTGACGGACTAGCGGGGGGGACTAGCACAGATACGCAGTATTTT | CASSDGLAGGTSTDTQYF
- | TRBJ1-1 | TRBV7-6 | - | TGTGCCAGCAGCAAGGTGGGCAGGGGTTACGCTTTCTTT | CASSKVGRGYAFF
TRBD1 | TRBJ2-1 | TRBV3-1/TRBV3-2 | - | TGTGCCAGCAGCCAAGACGGGACAGGGTCGAGTGAGCAGTTCTTC | CASSQDGTGSSEQFF
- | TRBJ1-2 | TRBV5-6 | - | TGTGCCAGCAGCTTGCCAGCCCAGGCCGGCTACACCTTC | CASSLPAQAGYTF
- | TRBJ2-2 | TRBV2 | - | TGTGCCAGCAGTGAAGGAGCTAGTATAAGGGAGCTGTTTTTT | CASSEGASIRELFF
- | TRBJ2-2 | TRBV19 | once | TGTGCCAGTAGTTGGGCTGCCGGGGAGCTGTTTTTT | CASSWAAGELFF
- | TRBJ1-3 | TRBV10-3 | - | TGTGCCACCGGAGGGGTCTCTGGAAACACCATATATTTT | CATGGVSGNTIYF
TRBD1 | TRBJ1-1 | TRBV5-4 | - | TGTGCCAGCAGCTTGAAGACAGGGGAGATCACTGAAGCTTTCTTT | CASSLKTGEITEAFF